This T cell receptor (beta chain) is from a study of type 1 regulatory T cells. Study background: T-allo10 is a Tr1-enriched, alloantigen-specific CD4 T cell product made in vitro.

A single record per CDR3 protein comes from TCRdb applying MiXCR to the reads. The sample records some 100,000 distinct CDR3 sequences, around a third being singletons. The sequencing sample was made of CD4+ T cells, either the whole sample or a sorted fraction (not recorded which). The clonotype was recovered from a human donor in good health.

CDR3 amino acids: CSVASGSYEQYF. The CDR3 region has the DNA TGCAGTGTGGCTAGCGGGAGCTACGAGCAGTACTTC. J is TRBJ2-7 and V is TRBV20-1; 10 bases fit TRBD2. After removal of 7 bases from V and 3 bases from J, the junction contained 3 bases not matched to a gene. Germline-derived CDR1 and CDR2 are DFQATT and SNEGSKA (reference sequence). The CDR3 spans 12 residues.